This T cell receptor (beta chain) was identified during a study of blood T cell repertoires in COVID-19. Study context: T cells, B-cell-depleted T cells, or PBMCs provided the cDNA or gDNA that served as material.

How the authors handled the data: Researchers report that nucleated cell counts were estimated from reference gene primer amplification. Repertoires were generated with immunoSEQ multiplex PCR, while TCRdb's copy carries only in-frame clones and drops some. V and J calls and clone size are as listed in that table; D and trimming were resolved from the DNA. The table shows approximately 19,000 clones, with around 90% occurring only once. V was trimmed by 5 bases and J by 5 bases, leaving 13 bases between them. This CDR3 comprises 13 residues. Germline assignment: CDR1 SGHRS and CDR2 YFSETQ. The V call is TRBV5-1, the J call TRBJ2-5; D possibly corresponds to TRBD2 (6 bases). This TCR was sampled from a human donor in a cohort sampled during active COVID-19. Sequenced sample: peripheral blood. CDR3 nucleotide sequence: TGCGCCAGCAGTCGGGGGAGCGAGGAGACCCAGTACTTC. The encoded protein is CASSRGSEETQYF. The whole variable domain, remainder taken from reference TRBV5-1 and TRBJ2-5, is KAGVTQTPRYLIKTRGQQVTLSCSPISGHRSVSWYQQTPGQGLQFLFEYFSETQRNKGNFPGRFSGRQFSNSRSEMNVSTLELGDSALYLCASSRGSEETQYFGPGTRLLVL.